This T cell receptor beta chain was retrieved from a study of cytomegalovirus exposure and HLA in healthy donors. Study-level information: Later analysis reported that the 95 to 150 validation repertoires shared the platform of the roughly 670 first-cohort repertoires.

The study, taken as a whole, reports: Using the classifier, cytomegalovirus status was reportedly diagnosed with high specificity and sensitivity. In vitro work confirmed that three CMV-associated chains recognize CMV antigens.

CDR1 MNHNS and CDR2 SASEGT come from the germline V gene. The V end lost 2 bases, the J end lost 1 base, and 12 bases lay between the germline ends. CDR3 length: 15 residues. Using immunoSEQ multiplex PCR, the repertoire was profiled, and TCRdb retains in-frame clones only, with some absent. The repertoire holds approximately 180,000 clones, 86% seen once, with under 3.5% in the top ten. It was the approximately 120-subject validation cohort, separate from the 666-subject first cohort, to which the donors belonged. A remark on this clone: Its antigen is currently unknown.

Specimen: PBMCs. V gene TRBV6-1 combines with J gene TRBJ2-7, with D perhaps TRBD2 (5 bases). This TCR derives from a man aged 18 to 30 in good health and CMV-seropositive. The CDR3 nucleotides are TGTGCCAGCAGTGAACCAATGAGAGGGTCCTACGAGCAGTACTTC. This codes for CASSEPMRGSYEQYF.